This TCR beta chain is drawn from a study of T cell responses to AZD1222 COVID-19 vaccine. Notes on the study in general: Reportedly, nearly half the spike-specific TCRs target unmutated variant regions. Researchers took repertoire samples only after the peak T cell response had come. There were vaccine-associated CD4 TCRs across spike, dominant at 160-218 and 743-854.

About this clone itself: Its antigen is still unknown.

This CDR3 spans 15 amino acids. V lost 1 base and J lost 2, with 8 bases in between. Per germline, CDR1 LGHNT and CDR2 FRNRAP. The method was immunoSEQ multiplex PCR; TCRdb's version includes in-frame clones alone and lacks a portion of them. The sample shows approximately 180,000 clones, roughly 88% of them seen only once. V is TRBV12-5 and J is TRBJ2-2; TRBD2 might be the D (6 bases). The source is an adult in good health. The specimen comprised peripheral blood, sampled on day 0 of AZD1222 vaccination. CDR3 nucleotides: TGTGCTAGTGGTTTGGCGGGGGATAACACCGGGGAGCTGTTTTTT. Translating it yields CASGLAGDNTGELFF.